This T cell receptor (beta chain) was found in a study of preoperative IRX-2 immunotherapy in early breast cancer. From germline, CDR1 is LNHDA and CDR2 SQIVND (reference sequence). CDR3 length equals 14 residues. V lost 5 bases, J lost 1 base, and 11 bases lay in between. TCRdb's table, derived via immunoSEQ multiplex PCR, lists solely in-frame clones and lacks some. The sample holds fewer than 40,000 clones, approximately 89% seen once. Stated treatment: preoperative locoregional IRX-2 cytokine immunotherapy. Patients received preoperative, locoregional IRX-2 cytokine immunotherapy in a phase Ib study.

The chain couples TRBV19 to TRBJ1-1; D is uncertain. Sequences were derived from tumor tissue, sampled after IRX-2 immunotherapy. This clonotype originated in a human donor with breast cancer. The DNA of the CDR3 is TGTGCCAGTAGTCCGACATCCTGGAACACTGAAGCTTTCTTT. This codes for CASSPTSWNTEAFF.